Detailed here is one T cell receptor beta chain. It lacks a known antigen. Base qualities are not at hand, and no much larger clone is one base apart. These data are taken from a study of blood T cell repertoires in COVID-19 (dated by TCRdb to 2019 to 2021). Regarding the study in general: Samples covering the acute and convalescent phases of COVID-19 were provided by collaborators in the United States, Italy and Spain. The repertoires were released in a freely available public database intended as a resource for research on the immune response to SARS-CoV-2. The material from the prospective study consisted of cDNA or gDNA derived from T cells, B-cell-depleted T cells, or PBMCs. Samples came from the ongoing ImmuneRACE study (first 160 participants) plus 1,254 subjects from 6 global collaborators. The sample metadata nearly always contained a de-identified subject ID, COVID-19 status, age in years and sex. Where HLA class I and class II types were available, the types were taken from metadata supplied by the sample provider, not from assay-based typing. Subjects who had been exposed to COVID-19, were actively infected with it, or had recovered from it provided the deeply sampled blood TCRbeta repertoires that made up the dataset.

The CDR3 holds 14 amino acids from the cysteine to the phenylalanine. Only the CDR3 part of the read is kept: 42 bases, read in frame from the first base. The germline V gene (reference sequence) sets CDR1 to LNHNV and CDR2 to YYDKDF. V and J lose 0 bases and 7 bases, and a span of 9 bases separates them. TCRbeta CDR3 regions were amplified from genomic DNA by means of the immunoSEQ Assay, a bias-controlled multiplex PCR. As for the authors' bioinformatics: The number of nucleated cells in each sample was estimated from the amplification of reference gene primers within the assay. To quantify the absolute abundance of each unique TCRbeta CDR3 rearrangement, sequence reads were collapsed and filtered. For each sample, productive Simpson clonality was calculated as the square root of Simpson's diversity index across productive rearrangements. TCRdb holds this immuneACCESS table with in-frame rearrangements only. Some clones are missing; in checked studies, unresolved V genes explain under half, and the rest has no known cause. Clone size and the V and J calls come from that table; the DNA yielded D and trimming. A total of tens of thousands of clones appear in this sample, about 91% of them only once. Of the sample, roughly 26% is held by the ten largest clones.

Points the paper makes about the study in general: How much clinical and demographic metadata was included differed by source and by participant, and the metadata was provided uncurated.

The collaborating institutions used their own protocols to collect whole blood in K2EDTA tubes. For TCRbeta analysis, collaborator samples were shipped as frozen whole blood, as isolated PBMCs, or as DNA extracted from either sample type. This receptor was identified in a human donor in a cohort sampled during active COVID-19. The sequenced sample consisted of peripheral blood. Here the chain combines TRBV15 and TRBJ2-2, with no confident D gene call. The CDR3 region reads CATSRDASDGELFF. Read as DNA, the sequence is TGTGCCACCAGCAGAGATGCGTCCGACGGGGAGCTGTTTTTT.